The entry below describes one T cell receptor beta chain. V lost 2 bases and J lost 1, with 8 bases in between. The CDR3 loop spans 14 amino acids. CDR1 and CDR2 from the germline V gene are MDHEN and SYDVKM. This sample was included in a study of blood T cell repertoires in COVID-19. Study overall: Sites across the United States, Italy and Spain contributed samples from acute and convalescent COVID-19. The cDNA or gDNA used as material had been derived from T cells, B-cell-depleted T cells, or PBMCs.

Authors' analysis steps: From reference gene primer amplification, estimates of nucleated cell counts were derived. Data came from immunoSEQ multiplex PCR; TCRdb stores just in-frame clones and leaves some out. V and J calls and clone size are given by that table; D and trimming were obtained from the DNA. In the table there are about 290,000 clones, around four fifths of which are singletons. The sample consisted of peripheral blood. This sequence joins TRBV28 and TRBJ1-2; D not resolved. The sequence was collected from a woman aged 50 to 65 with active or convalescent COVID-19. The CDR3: CASSLGQDNYGYTF. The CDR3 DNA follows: TGTGCCAGCAGTTTAGGCCAGGATAACTATGGCTACACCTTC.